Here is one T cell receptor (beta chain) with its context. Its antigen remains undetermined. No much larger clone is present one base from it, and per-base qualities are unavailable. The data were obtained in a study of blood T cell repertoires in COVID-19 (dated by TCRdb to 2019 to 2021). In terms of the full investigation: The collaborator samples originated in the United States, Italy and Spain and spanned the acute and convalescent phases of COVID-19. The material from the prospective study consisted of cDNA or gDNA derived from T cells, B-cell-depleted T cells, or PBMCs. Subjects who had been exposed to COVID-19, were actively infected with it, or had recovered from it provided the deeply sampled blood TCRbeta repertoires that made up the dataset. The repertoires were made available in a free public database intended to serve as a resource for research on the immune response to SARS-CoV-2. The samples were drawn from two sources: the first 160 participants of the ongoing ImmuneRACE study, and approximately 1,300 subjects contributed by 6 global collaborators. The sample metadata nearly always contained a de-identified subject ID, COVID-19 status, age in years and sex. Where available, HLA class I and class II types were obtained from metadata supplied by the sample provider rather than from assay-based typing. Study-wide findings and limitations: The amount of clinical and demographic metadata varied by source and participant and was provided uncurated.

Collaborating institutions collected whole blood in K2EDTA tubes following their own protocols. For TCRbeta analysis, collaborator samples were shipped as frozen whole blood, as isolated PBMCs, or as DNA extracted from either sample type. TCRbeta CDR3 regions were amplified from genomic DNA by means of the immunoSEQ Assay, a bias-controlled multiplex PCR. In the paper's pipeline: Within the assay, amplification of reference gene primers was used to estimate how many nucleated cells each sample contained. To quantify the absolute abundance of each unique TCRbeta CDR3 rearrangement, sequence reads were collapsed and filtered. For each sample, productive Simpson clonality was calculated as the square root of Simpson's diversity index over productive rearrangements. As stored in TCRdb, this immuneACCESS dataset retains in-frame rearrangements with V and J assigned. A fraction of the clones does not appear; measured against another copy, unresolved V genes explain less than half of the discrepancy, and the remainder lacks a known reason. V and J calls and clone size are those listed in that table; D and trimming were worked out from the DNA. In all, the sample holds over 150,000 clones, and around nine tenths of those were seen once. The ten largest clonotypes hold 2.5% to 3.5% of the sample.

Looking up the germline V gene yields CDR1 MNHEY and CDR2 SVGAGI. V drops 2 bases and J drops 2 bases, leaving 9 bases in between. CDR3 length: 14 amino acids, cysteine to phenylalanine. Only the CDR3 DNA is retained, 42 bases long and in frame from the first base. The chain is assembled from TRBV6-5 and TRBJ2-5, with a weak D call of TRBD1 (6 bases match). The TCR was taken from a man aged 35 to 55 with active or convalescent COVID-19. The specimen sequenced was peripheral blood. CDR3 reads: CASSYGGTQETQYF. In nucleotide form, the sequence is TGTGCCAGCAGTTACGGGGGCACTCAAGAGACCCAGTACTTC.